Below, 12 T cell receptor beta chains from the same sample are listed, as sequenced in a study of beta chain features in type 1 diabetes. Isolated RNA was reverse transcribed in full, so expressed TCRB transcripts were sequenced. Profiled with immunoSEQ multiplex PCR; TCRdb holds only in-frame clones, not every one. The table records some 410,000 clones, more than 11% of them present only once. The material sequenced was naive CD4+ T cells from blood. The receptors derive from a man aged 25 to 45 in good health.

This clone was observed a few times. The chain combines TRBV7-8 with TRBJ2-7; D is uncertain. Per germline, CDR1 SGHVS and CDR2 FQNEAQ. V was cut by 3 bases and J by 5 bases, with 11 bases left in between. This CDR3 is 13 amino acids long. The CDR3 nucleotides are TGTGCCAGCAGCTTCAGGCAGTGGAACGAGCAGTACGTC. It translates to CASSFRQWNEQYV.

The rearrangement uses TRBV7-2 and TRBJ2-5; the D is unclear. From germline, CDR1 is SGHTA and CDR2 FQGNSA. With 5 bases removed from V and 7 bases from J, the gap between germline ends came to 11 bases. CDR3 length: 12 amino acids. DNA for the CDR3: TGTGCCAGCAGCCCCCAGGATTGGACCCAGTACTTC. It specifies CASSPQDWTQYF.

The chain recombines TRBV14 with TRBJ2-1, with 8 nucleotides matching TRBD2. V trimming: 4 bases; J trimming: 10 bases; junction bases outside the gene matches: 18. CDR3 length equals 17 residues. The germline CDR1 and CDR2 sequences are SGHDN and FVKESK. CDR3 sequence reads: CASSPLMGLGLSGEQFF. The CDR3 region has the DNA TGTGCCAGCAGCCCATTAATGGGACTAGGATTAAGTGGGGAGCAGTTCTTC.

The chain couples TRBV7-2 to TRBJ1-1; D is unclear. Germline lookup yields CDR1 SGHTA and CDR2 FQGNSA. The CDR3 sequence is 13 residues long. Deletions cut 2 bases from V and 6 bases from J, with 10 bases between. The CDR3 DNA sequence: TGTGCCAGCAGCTTATCCGGGCTCGCTGAAGCTTTCTTT. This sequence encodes CASSLSGLAEAFF.

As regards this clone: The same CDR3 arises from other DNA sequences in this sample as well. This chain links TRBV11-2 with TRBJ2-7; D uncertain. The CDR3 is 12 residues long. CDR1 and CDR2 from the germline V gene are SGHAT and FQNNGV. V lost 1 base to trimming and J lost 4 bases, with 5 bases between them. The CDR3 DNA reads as TGTGCCAGCAGCTTAGTGGGGTACGAGCAGTACTTC. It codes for CASSLVGYEQYF.

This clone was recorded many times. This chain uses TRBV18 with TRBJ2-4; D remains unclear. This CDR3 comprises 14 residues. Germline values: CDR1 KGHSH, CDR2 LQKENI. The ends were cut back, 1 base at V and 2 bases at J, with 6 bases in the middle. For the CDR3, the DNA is TGTGCCAGCTCACCACTCGGATCCAAAAACATTCAGTACTTC. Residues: CASSPLGSKNIQYF.

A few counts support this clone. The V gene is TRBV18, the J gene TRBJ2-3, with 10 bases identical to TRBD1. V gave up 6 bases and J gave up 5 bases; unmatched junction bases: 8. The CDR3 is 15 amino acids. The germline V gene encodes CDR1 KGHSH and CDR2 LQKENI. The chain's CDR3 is CASSPGTGEGDTQYF. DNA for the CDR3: TGTGCCAGCTCTCCCGGGACAGGGGAGGGAGATACGCAGTATTTT.

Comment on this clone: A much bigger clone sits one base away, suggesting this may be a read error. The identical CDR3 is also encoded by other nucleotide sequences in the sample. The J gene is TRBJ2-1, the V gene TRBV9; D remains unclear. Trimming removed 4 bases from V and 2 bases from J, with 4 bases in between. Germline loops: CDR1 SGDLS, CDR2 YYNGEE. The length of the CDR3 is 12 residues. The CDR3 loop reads CASSTTYNEQFF. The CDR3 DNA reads TGTGCCAGCAGCACCACCTACAATGAGCAGTTCTTC.

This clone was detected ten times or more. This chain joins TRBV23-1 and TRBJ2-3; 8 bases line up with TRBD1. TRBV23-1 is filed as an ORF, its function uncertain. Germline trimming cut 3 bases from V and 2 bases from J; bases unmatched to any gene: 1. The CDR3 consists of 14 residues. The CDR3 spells CASSQGQDTDTQYF. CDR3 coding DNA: TGCGCCAGCAGTCAGGGACAGGACACAGATACGCAGTATTTT.

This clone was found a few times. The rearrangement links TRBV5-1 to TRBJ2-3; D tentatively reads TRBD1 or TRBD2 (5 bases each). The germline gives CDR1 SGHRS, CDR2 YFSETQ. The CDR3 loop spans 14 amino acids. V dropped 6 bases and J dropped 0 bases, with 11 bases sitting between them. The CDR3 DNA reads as TGCGCCAGCACCCCCGGGGCTAGCACAGATACGCAGTATTTT. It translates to CASTPGASTDTQYF.

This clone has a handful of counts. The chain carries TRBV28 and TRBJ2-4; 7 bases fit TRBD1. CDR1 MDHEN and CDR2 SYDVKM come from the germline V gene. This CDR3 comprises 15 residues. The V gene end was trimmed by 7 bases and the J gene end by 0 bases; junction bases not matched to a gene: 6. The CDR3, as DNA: TGTGCCAGCAAGGGGGCAGGACTAGCCAAAAACATTCAGTACTTC. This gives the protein CASKGAGLAKNIQYF.

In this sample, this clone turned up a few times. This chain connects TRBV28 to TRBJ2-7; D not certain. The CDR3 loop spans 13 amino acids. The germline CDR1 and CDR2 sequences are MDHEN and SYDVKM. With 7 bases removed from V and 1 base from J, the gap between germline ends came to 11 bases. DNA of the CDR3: TGTGCCAGCAATGCCGGTGAGTCCTACGAGCAGTACGTC. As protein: CASNAGESYEQYV.